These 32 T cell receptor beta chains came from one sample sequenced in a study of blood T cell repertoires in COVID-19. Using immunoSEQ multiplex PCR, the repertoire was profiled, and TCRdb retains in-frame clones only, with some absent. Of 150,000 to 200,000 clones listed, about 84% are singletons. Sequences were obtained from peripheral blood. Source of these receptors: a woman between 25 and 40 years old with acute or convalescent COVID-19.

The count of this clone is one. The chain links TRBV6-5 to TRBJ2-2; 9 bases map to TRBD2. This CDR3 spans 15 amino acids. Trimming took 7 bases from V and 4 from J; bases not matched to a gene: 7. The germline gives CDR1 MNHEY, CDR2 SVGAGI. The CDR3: CASTRGGAGTGELFF. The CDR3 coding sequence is TGTGCCAGCACCCGCGGGGGGGCCGGCACCGGGGAGCTGTTTTTT.

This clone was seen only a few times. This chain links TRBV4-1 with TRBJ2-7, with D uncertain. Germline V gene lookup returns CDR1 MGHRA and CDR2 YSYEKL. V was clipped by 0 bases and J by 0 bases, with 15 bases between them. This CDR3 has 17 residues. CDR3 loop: CASSQDEVLRSSYEQYF. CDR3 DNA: TGCGCCAGCAGCCAAGACGAAGTCCTTAGGAGCTCCTACGAGCAGTACTTC.

CDR3 nucleotide sequence: TGTGCCAGCAGCTTGGGCCTTTCGAACAGGGGTACTGGAAACACCATATATTTT. Translating it yields CASSLGLSNRGTGNTIYF. V usage is TRBV5-4 and J usage is TRBJ1-3; 7 bases line up with TRBD1. The trim removed 0 bases at V and 2 bases at J, leaving 11 bases unmatched. Germline V CDR1 and CDR2: SGHNT, YYREEE (reference sequence). This CDR3 comprises 18 residues. Using reference TRBV5-4 and TRBJ1-3 for the parts outside the CDR3, the full variable domain is ETGVTQSPTHLIKTRGQQVTLRCSSQSGHNTVSWYQQALGQGPQFIFQYYREEENGRGNFPPRFSGLQFPNYSSELNVNALELDDSALYLCASSLGLSNRGTGNTIYFGEGSWLTVV.

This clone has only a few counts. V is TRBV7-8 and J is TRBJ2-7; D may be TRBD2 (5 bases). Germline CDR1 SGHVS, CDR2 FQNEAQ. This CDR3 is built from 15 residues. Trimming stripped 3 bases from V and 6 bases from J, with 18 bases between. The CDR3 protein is CASSFGSRSPVEQYF. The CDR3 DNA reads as TGTGCCAGCAGCTTTGGGAGCAGGTCCCCCGTCGAGCAGTACTTC.

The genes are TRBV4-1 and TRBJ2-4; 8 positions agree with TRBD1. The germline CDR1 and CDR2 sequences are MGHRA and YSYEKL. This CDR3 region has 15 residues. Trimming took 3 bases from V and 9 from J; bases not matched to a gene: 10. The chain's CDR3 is CASSQGRTGFVIQYF. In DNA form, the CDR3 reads TGCGCCAGCAGCCAGGGCCGGACAGGGTTTGTCATTCAGTACTTC.

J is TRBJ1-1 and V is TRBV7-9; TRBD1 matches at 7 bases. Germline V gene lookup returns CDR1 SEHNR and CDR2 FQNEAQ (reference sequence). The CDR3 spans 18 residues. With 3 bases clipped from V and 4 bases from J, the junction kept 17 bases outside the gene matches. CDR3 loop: CASSLSILGGRGSTEAFF. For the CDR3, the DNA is TGTGCCAGCAGCTTGAGTATTCTTGGGGGCAGGGGGAGCACTGAAGCTTTCTTT.

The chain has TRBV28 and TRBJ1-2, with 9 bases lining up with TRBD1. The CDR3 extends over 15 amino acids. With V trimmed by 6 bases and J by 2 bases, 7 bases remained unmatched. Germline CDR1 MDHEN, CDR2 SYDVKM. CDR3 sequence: CASRTGTGLNYGYTF. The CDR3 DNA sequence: TGTGCCAGCAGAACCGGGACAGGGCTCAACTATGGCTACACCTTC.

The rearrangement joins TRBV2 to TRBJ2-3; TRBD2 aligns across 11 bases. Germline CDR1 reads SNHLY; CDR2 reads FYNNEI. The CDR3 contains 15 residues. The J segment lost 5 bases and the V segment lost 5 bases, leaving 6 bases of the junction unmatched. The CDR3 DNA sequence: TGTGCCAGCAGTAAACTAGCGGGAGATTTAGATACGCAGTATTTT. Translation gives CASSKLAGDLDTQYF.

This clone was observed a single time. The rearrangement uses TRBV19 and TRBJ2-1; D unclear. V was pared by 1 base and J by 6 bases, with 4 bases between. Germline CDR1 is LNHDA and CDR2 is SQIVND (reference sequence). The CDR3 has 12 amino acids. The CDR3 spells CASSIASNEQFF. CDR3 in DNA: TGTGCCAGTAGTATAGCTAGCAATGAGCAGTTCTTC.

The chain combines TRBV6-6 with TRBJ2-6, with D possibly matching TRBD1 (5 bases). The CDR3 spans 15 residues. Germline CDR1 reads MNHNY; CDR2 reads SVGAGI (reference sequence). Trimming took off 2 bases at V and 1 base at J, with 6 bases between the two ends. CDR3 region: CASSYTGSGANVLTF. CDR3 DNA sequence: TGTGCCAGCAGTTACACAGGTTCTGGGGCCAACGTCCTGACTTTC.

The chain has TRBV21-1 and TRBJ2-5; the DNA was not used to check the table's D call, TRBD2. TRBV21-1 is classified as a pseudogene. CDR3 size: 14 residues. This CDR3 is CASSKGEEGETQYF. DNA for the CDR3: TGTGCCAGCAGCAAAGGAGAGGAGGGAGAGACCCAGTACTTC.

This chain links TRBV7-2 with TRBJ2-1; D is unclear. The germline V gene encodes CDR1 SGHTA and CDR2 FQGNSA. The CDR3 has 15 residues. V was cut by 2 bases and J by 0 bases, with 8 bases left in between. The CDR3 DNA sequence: TGTGCCAGCAGCTTACCATTGAGCTCCTACAATGAGCAGTTCTTC. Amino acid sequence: CASSLPLSSYNEQFF.

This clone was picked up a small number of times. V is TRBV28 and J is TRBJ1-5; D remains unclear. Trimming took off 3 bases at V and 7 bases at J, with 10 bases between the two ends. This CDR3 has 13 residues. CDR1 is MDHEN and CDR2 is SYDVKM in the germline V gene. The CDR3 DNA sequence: TGTGCCAGCAGTTTCGGGAGAAGGCAGCCCCAGCATTTT. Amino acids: CASSFGRRQPQHF.

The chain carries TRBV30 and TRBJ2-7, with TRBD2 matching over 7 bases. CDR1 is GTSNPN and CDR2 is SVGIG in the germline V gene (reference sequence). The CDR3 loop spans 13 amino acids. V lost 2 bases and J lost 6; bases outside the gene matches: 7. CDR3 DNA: TGTGCCTGGAGTAACAGCGGGAAGGGCGAGCAGTACTTC. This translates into CAWSNSGKGEQYF. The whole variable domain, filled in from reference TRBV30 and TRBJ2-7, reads SQTIHQWPATLVQPVGSPLSLECTVEGTSNPNLYWYRQAAGRGLQLLFYSVGIGQISSEVPQNLSASRPQDRQFILSSKKLLLSDSGFYLCAWSNSGKGEQYFGPGTRLTVT.

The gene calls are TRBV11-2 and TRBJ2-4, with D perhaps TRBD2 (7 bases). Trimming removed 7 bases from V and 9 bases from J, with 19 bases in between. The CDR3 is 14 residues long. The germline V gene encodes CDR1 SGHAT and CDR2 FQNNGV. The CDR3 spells CASTLLRGGSIQYF. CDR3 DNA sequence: TGTGCCAGCACCCTCCTTAGGGGGGGGTCCATTCAGTACTTC.

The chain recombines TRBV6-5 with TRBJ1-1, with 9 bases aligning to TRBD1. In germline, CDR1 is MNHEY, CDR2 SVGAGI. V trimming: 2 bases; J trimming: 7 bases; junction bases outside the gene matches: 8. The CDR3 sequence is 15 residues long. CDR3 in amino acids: CASSYTGTGNSEAFF. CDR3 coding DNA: TGTGCCAGCAGTTACACAGGGACAGGGAATAGTGAAGCTTTCTTT.

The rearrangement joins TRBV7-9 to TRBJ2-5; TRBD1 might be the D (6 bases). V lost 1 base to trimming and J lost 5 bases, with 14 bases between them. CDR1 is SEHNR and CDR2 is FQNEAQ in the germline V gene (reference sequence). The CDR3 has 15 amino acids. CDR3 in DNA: TGTGCCAGCAGCTTAGTCCAGGGGAACGGGGAGACCCAGTACTTC. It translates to CASSLVQGNGETQYF.

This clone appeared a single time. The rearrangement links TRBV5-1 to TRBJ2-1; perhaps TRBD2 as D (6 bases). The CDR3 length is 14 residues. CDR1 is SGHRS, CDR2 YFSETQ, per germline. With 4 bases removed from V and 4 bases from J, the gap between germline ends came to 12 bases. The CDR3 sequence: CASSLRGRYNEQFF. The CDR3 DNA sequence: TGCGCCAGCAGCCTGCGGGGACGGTACAATGAGCAGTTCTTC.

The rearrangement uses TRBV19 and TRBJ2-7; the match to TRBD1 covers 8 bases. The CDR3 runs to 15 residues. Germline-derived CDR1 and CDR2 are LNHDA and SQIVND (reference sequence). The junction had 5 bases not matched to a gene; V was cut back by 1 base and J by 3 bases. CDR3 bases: TGTGCCAGTAGTATAGGTGGGACAGGATTCTACGAGCAGTACTTC. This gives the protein CASSIGGTGFYEQYF.

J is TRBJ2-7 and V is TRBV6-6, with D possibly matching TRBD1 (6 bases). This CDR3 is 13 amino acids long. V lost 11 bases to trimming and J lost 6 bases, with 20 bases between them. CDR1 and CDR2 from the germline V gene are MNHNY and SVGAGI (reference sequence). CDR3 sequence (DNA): TGTGCCGGGCGAAGGACAGACAAGTTCGAGCAGTACTTC. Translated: CAGRRTDKFEQYF.

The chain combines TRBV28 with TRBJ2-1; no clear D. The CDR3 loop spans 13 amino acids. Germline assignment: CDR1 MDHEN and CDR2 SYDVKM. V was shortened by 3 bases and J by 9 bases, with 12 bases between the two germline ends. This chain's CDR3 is CASSFSRKLEQFF. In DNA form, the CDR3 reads TGTGCCAGCAGTTTCTCGCGAAAGCTTGAGCAGTTCTTC.

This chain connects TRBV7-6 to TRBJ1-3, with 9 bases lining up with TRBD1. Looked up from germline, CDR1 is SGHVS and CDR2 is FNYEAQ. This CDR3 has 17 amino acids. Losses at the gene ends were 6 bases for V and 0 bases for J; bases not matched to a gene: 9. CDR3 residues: CASRRTGELSSGNTIYF. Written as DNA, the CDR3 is TGTGCCAGCAGAAGGACAGGGGAACTAAGCTCTGGAAACACCATATATTTT.

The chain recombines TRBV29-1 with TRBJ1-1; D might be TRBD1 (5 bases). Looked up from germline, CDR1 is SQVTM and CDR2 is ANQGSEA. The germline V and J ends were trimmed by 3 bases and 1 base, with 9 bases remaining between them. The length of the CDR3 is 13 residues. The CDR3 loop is CSVEAQANTEAFF. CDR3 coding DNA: TGCAGCGTTGAGGCACAGGCGAACACTGAAGCTTTCTTT.

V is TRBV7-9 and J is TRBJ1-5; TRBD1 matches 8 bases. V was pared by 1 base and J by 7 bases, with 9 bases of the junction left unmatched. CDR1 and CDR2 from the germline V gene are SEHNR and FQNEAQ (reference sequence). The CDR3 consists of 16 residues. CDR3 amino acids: CASSLGFGQGGQPQHF. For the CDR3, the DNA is TGTGCCAGCAGCTTAGGATTTGGACAGGGAGGACAGCCCCAGCATTTT. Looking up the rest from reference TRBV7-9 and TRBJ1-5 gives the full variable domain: DTGVSQNPRHKITKRGQNVTFRCDPISEHNRLYWYRQTLGQGPEFLTYFQNEAQLEKSRLLSDRFSAERPKGSFSTLEIQRTEQGDSAMYLCASSLGFGQGGQPQHFGDGTRLSIL.

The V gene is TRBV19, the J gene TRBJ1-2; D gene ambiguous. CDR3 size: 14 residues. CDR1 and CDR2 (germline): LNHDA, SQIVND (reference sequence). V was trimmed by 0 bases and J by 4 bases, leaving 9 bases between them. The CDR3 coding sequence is TGTGCCAGTAGTATAGATTCGGGGAGCTATGGCTACACCTTC. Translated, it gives CASSIDSGSYGYTF.

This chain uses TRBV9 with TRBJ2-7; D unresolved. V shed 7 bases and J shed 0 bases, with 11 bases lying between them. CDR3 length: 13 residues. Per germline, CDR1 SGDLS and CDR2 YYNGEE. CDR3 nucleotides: TGTGCCAGCGCGGTCGAGAGCTCCTACGAGCAGTACTTC. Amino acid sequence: CASAVESSYEQYF.

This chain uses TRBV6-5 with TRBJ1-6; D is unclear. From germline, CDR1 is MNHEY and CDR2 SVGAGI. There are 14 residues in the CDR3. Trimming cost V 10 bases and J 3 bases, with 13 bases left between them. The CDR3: CATRSGSYNSPLHF. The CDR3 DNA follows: TGTGCCACCAGATCGGGAAGCTATAATTCACCCCTCCACTTT.

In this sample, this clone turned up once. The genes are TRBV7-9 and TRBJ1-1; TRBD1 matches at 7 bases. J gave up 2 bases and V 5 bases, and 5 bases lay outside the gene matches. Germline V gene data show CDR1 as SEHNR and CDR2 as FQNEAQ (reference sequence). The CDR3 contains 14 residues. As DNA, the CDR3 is TGTGCCAGCAGCGTATCAGGGGGAAACACTGAAGCTTTCTTT. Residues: CASSVSGGNTEAFF.

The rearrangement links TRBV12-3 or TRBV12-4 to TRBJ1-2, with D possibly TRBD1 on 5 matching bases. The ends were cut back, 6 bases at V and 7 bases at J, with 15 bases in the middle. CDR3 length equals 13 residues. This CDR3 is CASRGWGDGGYTF. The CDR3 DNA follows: TGTGCCAGCAGGGGATGGGGGGATGGTGGCTACACCTTC.

CDR3 nucleotide sequence: TGTGCCAGCTCACTAGGGACTAGCGGAGGCGAGCAGTACTTC. This encodes CASSLGTSGGEQYF. This chain uses TRBV18 with TRBJ2-7; TRBD2 matches at 11 bases. Germline loops: CDR1 KGHSH, CDR2 LQKENI. The CDR3 consists of 14 residues. The V gene end was trimmed by 4 bases and the J gene end by 6 bases; junction bases not matched to a gene: 5.

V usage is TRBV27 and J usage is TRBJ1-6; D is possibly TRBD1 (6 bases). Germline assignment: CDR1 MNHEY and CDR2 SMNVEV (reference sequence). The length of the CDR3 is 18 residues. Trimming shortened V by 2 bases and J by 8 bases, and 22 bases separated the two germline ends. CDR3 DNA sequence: TGTGCCAGCAGTTTAAGGGGGGGAACAGGGCGTCCCCATTCACCCCTCCACTTT. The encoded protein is CASSLRGGTGRPHSPLHF.

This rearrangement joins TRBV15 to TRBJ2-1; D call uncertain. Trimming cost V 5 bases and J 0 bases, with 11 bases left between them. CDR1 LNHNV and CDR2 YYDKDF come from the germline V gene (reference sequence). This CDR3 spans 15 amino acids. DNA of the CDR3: TGTGCCACCAGCCGTGAACTATCCTCCTACAATGAGCAGTTCTTC. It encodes CATSRELSSYNEQFF.